Presented here are 9 T cell receptor beta chains from one specimen sequenced in a study of control samples from healthy donors and cancer patients. Repertoires were generated with immunoSEQ multiplex PCR, while TCRdb's copy carries only in-frame clones and drops some. Counted here are about 83,000 clones, roughly 89% occurring once; the ten biggest clones make up approximately 16%. Input material: blood. The origin of the receptors is a middle-aged man in good health.

The rearrangement joins TRBV6-2 or TRBV6-3 to TRBJ1-1; the D gene is possibly TRBD1 (5 bases). The germline V gene has CDR1 MNHEY and CDR2 SVGEGT. V was cut by 5 bases and J by 1 base, with 11 bases left in between. CDR3 length: 14 amino acids. The CDR3 sequence: CASSGRVGNTEAFF. In nucleotides, the CDR3 is TGTGCCAGCAGTGGCAGGGTGGGGAACACTGAAGCTTTCTTT.

The chain is built from TRBV24-1 and TRBJ1-2, with D possibly matching TRBD1 (6 bases). V lost 5 bases to trimming and J lost 2 bases, with 8 bases between them. Germline V lookup: CDR1 KGHDR, CDR2 SFDVKD. This CDR3 comprises 13 residues. As DNA, the CDR3 is TGTGCCACCAGTGGGACAGCCAACTATGGCTACACCTTC. As protein: CATSGTANYGYTF.

CDR3 loop: CASSGGDTSRDTQYF. In DNA, the CDR3 is TGTGCCAGCAGCGGGGGGGACACTAGCAGGGATACGCAGTATTTT. The chain combines TRBV7-9 with TRBJ2-3, with D perhaps matching TRBD2 (7 bases). The CDR3 extends over 15 amino acids. Looked up from germline, CDR1 is SEHNR and CDR2 is FQNEAQ (reference sequence). V was cut by 5 bases and J by 6 bases, with 18 bases left in between.

This chain uses TRBV4-1 with TRBJ1-2; tentative D call: TRBD1 (5 bases). Trimming pared 1 base from V and 1 base from J, leaving 10 bases between. The germline V gene encodes CDR1 MGHRA and CDR2 YSYEKL. There are 15 residues in the CDR3. CDR3: CASSQGPDSNYGYTF. The CDR3 DNA sequence: TGCGCCAGCAGCCAAGGGCCCGACAGTAACTATGGCTACACCTTC.

V and J are TRBV30 and TRBJ1-5; D gene unclear. The CDR3 spans 13 residues. Trimming removed 5 bases from V and 0 bases from J, with 8 bases in between. Germline CDR1 GTSNPN, CDR2 SVGIG (reference sequence). The CDR3 reads CAWGGNSNQPQHF. CDR3 bases: TGTGCCTGGGGTGGGAATAGCAATCAGCCCCAGCATTTT.

The gene calls are TRBV18 and TRBJ1-1, with 12 bases aligning to TRBD1. With 3 bases clipped from V and 3 bases from J, the junction kept 5 bases outside the gene matches. Looked up from germline, CDR1 is KGHSH and CDR2 is LQKENI. The CDR3 loop spans 16 amino acids. The DNA for the CDR3 is TGTGCCAGCTCACCCGGGACAGGGGGCGTTTACACTGAAGCTTTCTTT. Protein product: CASSPGTGGVYTEAFF.

The CDR3 nucleotides are TGTGCCAGCAGCTTAGGACTAGCCAAAAACATTCAGTACTTC. Translation: CASSLGLAKNIQYF. This chain connects TRBV7-9 to TRBJ2-4, with no clear D. This CDR3 contains 14 residues. Germline CDR1 and CDR2: SEHNR and FQNEAQ (reference sequence). The V and J ends lost 1 base and 0 bases respectively, with 4 bases between them.

V and J are TRBV3-1 (or the pseudogene TRBV3-2) and TRBJ1-3; 7 bases map to TRBD1. The V segment lost 8 bases and the J segment 2 bases; nucleotides outside the gene matches: 3. Germline CDR1 LGHDT, CDR2 YNNKEL (reference sequence). The CDR3 sequence is 13 residues long. The CDR3 bases are TGTGCCAGCGGCGACAGGGCTGGAAACACCATATATTTT. The encoded protein is CASGDRAGNTIYF.

V gene TRBV12-3 or TRBV12-4 combines with J gene TRBJ2-2, with D unresolved. V was trimmed by 2 bases and J by 3 bases, leaving 1 base between them. This CDR3 has 12 residues. The chain's CDR3 is CASSLYTGELFF. The CDR3 DNA reads TGTGCCAGCAGTTTATACACCGGGGAGCTGTTTTTT.